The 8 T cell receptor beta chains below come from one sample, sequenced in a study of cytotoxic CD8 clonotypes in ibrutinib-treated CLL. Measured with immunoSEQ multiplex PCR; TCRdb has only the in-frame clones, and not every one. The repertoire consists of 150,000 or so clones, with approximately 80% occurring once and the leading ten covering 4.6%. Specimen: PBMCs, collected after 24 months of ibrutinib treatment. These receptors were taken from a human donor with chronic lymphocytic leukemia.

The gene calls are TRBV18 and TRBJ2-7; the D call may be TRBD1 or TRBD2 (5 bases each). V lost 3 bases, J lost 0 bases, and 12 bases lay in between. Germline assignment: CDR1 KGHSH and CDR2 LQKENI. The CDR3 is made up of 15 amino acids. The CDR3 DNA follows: TGTGCCAGCTCACCTCAGACTGGGGGCTCCTACGAGCAGTACTTC. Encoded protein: CASSPQTGGSYEQYF.

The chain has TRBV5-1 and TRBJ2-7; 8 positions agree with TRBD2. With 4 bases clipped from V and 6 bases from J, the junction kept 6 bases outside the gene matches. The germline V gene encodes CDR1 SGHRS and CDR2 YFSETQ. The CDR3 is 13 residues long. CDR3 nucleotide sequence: TGCGCCAGCAGCCCCGGGAGGGCGGGCGAGCAGTACTTC. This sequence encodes CASSPGRAGEQYF.

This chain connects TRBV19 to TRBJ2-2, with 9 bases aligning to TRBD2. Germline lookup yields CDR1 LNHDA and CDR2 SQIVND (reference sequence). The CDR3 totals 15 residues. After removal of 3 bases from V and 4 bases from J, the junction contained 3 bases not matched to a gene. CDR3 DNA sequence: TGTGCCAGTAGTATGGTAGCGGGAGTCACCGGGGAGCTGTTTTTT. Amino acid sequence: CASSMVAGVTGELFF.

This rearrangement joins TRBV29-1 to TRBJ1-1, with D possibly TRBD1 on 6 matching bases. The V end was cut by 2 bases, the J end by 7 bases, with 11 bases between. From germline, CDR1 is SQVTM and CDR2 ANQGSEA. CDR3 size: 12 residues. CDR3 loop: CSVESTGLEAFF. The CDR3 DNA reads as TGCAGCGTTGAATCGACAGGCCTTGAAGCTTTCTTT. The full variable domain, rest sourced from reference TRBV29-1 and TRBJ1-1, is SAVISQKPSRDICQRGTSLTIQCQVDSQVTMMFWYRQQPGQSLTLIATANQGSEATYESGFVIDKFPISRPNLTFSTLTVSNMSPEDSSIYLCSVESTGLEAFFGQGTRLTVV.

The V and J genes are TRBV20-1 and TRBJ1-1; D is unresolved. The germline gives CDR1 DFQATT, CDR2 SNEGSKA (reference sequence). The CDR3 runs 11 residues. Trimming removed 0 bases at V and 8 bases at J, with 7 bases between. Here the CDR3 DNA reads TGCAGTGCTAGAGATCAGGTCGAAGCTTTCTTT. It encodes CSARDQVEAFF.

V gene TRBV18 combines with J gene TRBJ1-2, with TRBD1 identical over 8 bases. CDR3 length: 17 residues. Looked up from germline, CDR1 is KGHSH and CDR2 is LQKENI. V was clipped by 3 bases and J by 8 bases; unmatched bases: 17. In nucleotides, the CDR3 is TGTGCCAGCTCACCTCACCCGACTTACAGGGGGTCGAAAGGCTACACCTTC. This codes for CASSPHPTYRGSKGYTF.

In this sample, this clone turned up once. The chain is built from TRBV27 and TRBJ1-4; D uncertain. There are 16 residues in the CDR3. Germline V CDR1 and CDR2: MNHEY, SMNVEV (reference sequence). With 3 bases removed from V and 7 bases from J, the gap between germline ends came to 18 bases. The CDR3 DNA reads TGTGCCAGCAGTTTTAGGGTGACCCGGCCCGGTGAAAAACTGTTTTTT. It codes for CASSFRVTRPGEKLFF. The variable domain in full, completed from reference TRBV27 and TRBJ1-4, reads EAQVTQNPRYLITVTGKKLTVTCSQNMNHEYMSWYRQDPGLGLRQIYYSMNVEVTDKGDVPEGYKVSRKEKRNFPLILESPSPNQTSLYFCASSFRVTRPGEKLFFGSGTQLSVL.

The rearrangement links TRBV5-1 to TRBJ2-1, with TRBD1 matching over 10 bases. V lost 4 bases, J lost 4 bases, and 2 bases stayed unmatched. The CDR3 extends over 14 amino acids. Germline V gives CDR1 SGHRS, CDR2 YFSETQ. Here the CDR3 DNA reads TGCGCCAGCAGCACGGGACAGGGGTACAATGAGCAGTTCTTC. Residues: CASSTGQGYNEQFF. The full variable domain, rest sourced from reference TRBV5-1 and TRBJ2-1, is KAGVTQTPRYLIKTRGQQVTLSCSPISGHRSVSWYQQTPGQGLQFLFEYFSETQRNKGNFPGRFSGRQFSNSRSEMNVSTLELGDSALYLCASSTGQGYNEQFFGPGTRLTVL.